The 15 T cell receptor beta chains presented below share a single source sample, sequenced in a study of T cell changes during pregnancy in multiple sclerosis. This table comes from immunoSEQ multiplex PCR, and its TCRdb copy is limited to in-frame clones, with some not included. The table lists some 97,000 clones, about 90% of them singletons, with roughly 2% in the top ten. The source was peripheral blood, collected after pregnancy. The receptor source for this set is a female donor with multiple sclerosis, enrolled in a pregnancy study.

V gene TRBV6-6 combines with J gene TRBJ1-1, with D tentatively TRBD1 (5 bases). Germline V gene sequence: CDR1 MNHNY, CDR2 SVGAGI (reference sequence). Deletions cut 0 bases from V and 7 bases from J, with 18 bases between. This CDR3 is built from 16 residues. The CDR3, as DNA: TGTGCCAGCAGTTACTCGAAAGGCCAGGGAAGGGTTGAAGCTTTCTTT. Translation: CASSYSKGQGRVEAFF.

This clone was observed once. The J gene is TRBJ2-7, the V gene TRBV9; 9 bases line up with TRBD2. The CDR3 totals 14 residues. The V gene end was trimmed by 0 bases and the J gene end by 6 bases; junction bases not matched to a gene: 4. In germline, CDR1 is SGDLS, CDR2 YYNGEE. The CDR3 sequence is CASSVVAGEGEQYF. The CDR3, as DNA: TGTGCCAGCAGCGTAGTAGCGGGAGAGGGCGAGCAGTACTTC. The full variable domain, rest sourced from reference TRBV9 and TRBJ2-7, is DSGVTQTPKHLITATGQRVTLRCSPRSGDLSVYWYQQSLDQGLQFLIQYYNGEERAKGNILERFSAQQFPDLHSELNLSSLELGDSALYFCASSVVAGEGEQYFGPGTRLTVT.

The V call is TRBV7-2, the J call TRBJ2-1; TRBD2 is a possible D gene (5 bases). The V gene lost 5 bases and the J gene lost 5 bases, with 22 bases spanning the gap. The germline CDR1 and CDR2 sequences are SGHTA and FQGNSA. CDR3 length: 17 residues. The CDR3 reads CASSDSPQRPEDNEQFF. In DNA, the CDR3 is TGTGCCAGCAGCGACTCCCCGCAGCGGCCGGAGGACAATGAGCAGTTCTTC.

This rearrangement joins TRBV7-2 to TRBJ1-2; D is perhaps TRBD1 (6 bases). CDR3 length: 13 residues. V was pared by 5 bases and J by 4 bases, with 11 bases between. CDR1 is SGHTA and CDR2 is FQGNSA in the germline V gene. CDR3 DNA sequence: TGTGCCAGCAGCACAGACAGGACCTATGGCTACACCTTC. Encoded protein: CASSTDRTYGYTF.

The chain couples TRBV18 to TRBJ2-7; a possible D gene is TRBD1 (7 bases). CDR1 KGHSH and CDR2 LQKENI come from the germline V gene. The CDR3 is made up of 13 amino acids. V was clipped by 4 bases and J by 2 bases, with 9 bases between them. The CDR3 spells CASSRGTAYEQYF. The CDR3, as DNA: TGTGCCAGCTCACGCGGGACAGCCTACGAGCAGTACTTC.

V usage is TRBV19 and J usage is TRBJ2-1; 9 nucleotides align to TRBD1. The V gene's germline CDR1 is LNHDA and CDR2 SQIVND (reference sequence). CDR3 length: 16 amino acids. With V trimmed by 4 bases and J by 2 bases, 6 bases remained unmatched. For the CDR3, the DNA is TGTGCCAGTAGTAACCGGGACAGGGACCCCTACAATGAGCAGTTCTTC. It is translated as CASSNRDRDPYNEQFF.

Only a few counts were recorded for this clone. The chain recombines TRBV7-8 with TRBJ2-7, with D perhaps TRBD2 (5 bases). Between the trimmed V and J ends, which lost 2 bases and 9 bases, there was a span of 11 bases. The CDR3 contains 12 residues. CDR1 and CDR2 from the germline V gene are SGHVS and FQNEAQ. CDR3 in DNA: TGTGCCAGCAGCTTAACCGGGGATAGGCAGTACTTC. Its translation: CASSLTGDRQYF.

The CDR3 nucleotides read TGTGCCAGCAGTGCCCCTGGAGGGATTATCACTGAAGCTTTCTTT. Its translation: CASSAPGGIITEAFF. This chain connects TRBV27 to TRBJ1-1; D is ambiguous. This CDR3 has 15 residues. Trimming removed 5 bases from V and 4 bases from J, with 17 bases in between. Germline V CDR1 and CDR2: MNHEY, SMNVEV (reference sequence).

The chain carries TRBV5-4 and TRBJ2-7; 10 nucleotides match TRBD2. The V gene's germline CDR1 is SGHNT and CDR2 YYREEE (reference sequence). V was clipped by 5 bases and J by 3 bases; unmatched bases: 5. The CDR3 loop spans 14 amino acids. CDR3 sequence: CASRQAGGYYEQYF. CDR3 sequence (DNA): TGTGCCAGCAGACAAGCGGGGGGGTACTACGAGCAGTACTTC.

This clone occurred a few times. The chain recombines TRBV6-1 with TRBJ1-6; D is possibly TRBD1 (5 bases). Deletions cut 4 bases from V and 9 bases from J, with 10 bases between. The CDR3 loop spans 13 amino acids. CDR1 and CDR2 from the germline V gene are MNHNS and SASEGT. CDR3 in DNA: TGTGCCAGCAGTGCCGCAGGGCTTTCACCCCTCCACTTT. Translating it yields CASSAAGLSPLHF.

The CDR3 coding sequence is TGTGCCAGCAGTTACTCGTTGGACACACCCTACGAGCAGTACTTC. It yields the protein CASSYSLDTPYEQYF. The chain employs TRBV6-6 and TRBJ2-7; D is perhaps TRBD1 (5 bases). The V gene's germline CDR1 is MNHNY and CDR2 SVGAGI (reference sequence). There are 15 residues in the CDR3. The ends were cut back, 0 bases at V and 2 bases at J, with 11 bases in the middle.

V gene TRBV15 combines with J gene TRBJ2-2, with D perhaps matching TRBD2 (5 bases). The CDR3 sequence is 15 residues long. The germline V gene has CDR1 LNHNV and CDR2 YYDKDF (reference sequence). V gave up 3 bases and J gave up 6 bases, with 14 bases separating them. CDR3 DNA sequence: TGTGCCACCAGCAGCCAGAGGAGGTTGGCCGGGGAGCTGTTTTTT. The encoded protein is CATSSQRRLAGELFF.

The V call is TRBV28, the J call TRBJ2-4, with 8 bases that match TRBD1. This CDR3 comprises 18 residues. V shed 6 bases and J 0 bases; nucleotides not matched to a gene: 13. Per the germline V gene, CDR1 is MDHEN and CDR2 is SYDVKM. CDR3 sequence: CASSPKWTGFEAKNIQYF. In DNA form, the CDR3 reads TGTGCCAGCAGCCCGAAATGGACAGGGTTCGAAGCCAAAAACATTCAGTACTTC. Complete variable domain (other parts from reference TRBV28 and TRBJ2-4): DVKVTQSSRYLVKRTGEKVFLECVQDMDHENMFWYRQDPGLGLRLIYFSYDVKMKEKGDIPEGYSVSREKKERFSLILESASTNQTSMYLCASSPKWTGFEAKNIQYFGAGTRLSVL.

V gene TRBV4-1 combines with J gene TRBJ2-1, with 9 bases identical to TRBD2. V trimming: 0 bases; J trimming: 5 bases; junction bases outside the gene matches: 8. This CDR3 has 17 residues. Germline V lookup: CDR1 MGHRA, CDR2 YSYEKL. CDR3 coding DNA: TGCGCCAGCAGCCAAGATTGGGCTAGCGGGGTAAACAATGAGCAGTTCTTC. As protein: CASSQDWASGVNNEQFF.

The CDR3 loop reads CSGGLQGYEQFF. The CDR3 DNA sequence: TGCAGCGGGGGACTTCAAGGGTATGAGCAGTTCTTC. V usage is TRBV29-1 and J usage is TRBJ2-1; D might be TRBD2 (6 bases). This CDR3 comprises 12 residues. Germline CDR1 reads SQVTM; CDR2 reads ANQGSEA. V lost 7 bases to trimming and J lost 8 bases, with 15 bases between them.